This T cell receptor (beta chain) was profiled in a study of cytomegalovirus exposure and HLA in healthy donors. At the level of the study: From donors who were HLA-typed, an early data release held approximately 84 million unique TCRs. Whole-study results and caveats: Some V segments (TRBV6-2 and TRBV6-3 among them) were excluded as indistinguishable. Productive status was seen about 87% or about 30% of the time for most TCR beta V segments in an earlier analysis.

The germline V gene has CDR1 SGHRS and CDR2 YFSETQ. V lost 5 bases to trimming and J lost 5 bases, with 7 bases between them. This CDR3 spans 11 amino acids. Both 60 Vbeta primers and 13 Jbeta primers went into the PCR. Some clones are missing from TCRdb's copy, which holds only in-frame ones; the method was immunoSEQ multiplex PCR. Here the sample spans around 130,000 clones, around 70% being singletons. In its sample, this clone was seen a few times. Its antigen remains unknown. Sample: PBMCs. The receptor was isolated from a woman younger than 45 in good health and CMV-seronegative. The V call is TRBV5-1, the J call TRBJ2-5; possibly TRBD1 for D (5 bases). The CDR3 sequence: CASSRGETQYF. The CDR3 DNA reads TGCGCCAGCAGTAGGGGTGAGACCCAGTACTTC.